This TCR beta chain came from a study of T cells in Graves' hyperthyroidism and ophthalmopathy. General study points: Within blood appeared most thyroid clonotypes that had expanded above 0.001.

This clonotype came up once. Its cognate antigen is unknown. Germline loops: CDR1 LNHNV, CDR2 YYDKDF (reference sequence). The CDR3 runs 14 residues. The V end was cut by 8 bases, the J end by 1 base, with 13 bases between. PBMCs were obtained from under 13 ml fresh peripheral blood. It was RNA transcripts that yielded the amplified TCR beta CDR3 regions. TCR CDR3 regions were first amplified by RT-PCR with HTBI primers. TCRdb processed the multiplex PCR reads anew with MiXCR; each CDR3 protein has one entry. The table has under 400,000 distinct CDR3 sequences, just under 25% seen once. Sequenced input: blood. The chain carries TRBV15 and TRBJ2-3; D perhaps matches TRBD2 (6 bases). The TCR was taken from a man aged 50-59 years with Graves' hyperthyroidism. The CDR3 is CATGGDFGTDTQYF. The CDR3 DNA is TGTGCCACCGGCGGGGACTTCGGCACAGATACGCAGTATTTT. The full variable domain, in which reference TRBV15 and TRBJ2-3 provide the parts outside the CDR3, is DAMVIQNPRYQVTQFGKPVTLSCSQTLNHNVMYWYQQKSSQAPKLLFHYYDKDFNNEADTPDNFQSRRPNTSFCFLDIRSPGLGDTAMYLCATGGDFGTDTQYFGPGTRLTVL.